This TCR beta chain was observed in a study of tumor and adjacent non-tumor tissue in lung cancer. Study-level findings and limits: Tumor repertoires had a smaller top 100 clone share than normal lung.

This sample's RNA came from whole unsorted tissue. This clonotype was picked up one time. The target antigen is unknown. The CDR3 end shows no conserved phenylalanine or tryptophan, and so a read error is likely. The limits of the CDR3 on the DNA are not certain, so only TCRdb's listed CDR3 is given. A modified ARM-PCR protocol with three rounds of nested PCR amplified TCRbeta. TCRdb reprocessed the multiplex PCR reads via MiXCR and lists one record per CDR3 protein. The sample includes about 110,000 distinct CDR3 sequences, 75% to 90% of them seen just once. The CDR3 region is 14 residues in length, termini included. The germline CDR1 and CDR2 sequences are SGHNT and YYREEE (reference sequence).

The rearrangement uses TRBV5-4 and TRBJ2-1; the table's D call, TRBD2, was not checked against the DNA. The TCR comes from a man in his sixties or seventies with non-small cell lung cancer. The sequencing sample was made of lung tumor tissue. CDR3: CASSLASGGYEQYL.